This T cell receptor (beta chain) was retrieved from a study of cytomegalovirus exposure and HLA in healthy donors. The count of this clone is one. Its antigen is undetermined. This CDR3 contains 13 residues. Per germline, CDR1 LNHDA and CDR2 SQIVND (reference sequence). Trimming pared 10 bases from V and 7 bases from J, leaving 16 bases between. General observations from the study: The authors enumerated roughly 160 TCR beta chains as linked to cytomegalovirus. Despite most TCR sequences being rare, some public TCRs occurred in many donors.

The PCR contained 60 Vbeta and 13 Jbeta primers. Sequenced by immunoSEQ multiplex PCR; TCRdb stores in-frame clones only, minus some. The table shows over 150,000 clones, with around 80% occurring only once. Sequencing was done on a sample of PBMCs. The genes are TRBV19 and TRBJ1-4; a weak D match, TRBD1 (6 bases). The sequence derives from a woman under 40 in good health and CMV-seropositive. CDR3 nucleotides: TGTGCCACCGGGGACATCTCGGGTGAAAAACTGTTTTTT. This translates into CATGDISGEKLFF.